The subject of this entry is one TCR beta chain. Its antigen has not been determined. Within one base of it there is no much larger clone, and no base qualities were kept. These data are taken from a study of a mutant IDH1 vaccine in newly diagnosed glioma listed by TCRdb under 2021. Describing the broader study: Across visits V03 through V10, patients got a total of eight vaccinations, given in weeks 1, 3, 5, 7, 11, 15, 19 and 23. Before enrollment, most patients had been given radiochemotherapy with temozolomide as standard therapy, while the rest had received either radiotherapy alone or temozolomide alone. Of the roughly 34 treated patients, 62.5% were male and 37.5% were female, and a mean age of approximately 40 years was recorded. Longitudinal TCRB deep sequencing was performed for about 25 treated patients wherever samples were available for exploratory analyses. Peripheral blood was drawn at six visits: V03 (baseline), V05, V07, V10, V12 and V13. Vaccination started 4-6 weeks after radiotherapy alone, or was given together with temozolomide cycles in the groups whose treatment included chemotherapy. Overall study results and their limits: Immune responses induced by the vaccine were seen in about 93% of patients across multiple MHC alleles. According to the authors, sample limitations meant that analyses of patient blood samples could not be reproduced. Selection of PBMC samples for TCRB deep sequencing was based on availability. Pseudoprogression appeared unrelated to alterations in the top peripheral T cell clonotypes detected by TCRB sequencing.

After removal of 4 bases from V and 2 bases from J, the junction retains 2 bases not matched to a gene. The CDR3 numbers 15 residues from cysteine through phenylalanine. The entry retains the CDR3 DNA only, 45 bases that are in frame from base 1. CDR1 and CDR2, per the germline V gene (reference sequence), are SGHNT and YYREEE. Read against the paper, the sample's time point label means: week 5, during vaccination. A 20-mer mutant IDH1 peptide at 300 micrograms in Montanide made up each vaccine dose, which was injected subcutaneously together with topical imiquimod. The donors had newly diagnosed IDH1-mutant astrocytomas of WHO grade 3 or 4 that showed loss of nuclear ATRX. The samples were drawn from NOA16, a multicentre, single-arm, open-label phase I trial in Germany that tested a mutant IDH1 peptide vaccine in humans for the first time. Genomic DNA for TCRB sequencing was extracted from EDTA blood using the DNeasy Blood and Tissue Kit.

Receptor amplification or capture employed the immunoSEQ multiplex PCR assay. Following the manufacturer's protocol, the hsTCRB Kit was used to amplify rearranged TCR beta chain sequences. TCRB libraries were sequenced on an Illumina MiSeq. Processing in the source paper ran as follows. The proprietary platform of the kit vendor was used for demultiplexing, trimming and gene mapping. TCRdb took this table from immuneACCESS and kept in-frame rearrangements with V and J called. Such tables lack part of the clones; where checked against another copy, unresolved V genes explain under half of the gap, and the rest is unexplained. The DNA gave D and trimming, while V, J and clone size come from that table. The sample data list around 50,000 clones, and about 90% of these were observed just once. The top ten clonotypes cover approximately 4.2% of the sample.

The chain couples TRBV5-4 to TRBJ2-1, with 11 bases matching TRBD1. The sample here was PBMCs, taken from a glioma patient whose treatment included an IDH1 peptide vaccine. The receptor was derived from a woman aged 35 to 49 with glioma. The bases read TGTGCCAGCAGCCGGGACAGGGGGACCTACAATGAGCAGTTCTTC. It translates as CASSRDRGTYNEQFF.